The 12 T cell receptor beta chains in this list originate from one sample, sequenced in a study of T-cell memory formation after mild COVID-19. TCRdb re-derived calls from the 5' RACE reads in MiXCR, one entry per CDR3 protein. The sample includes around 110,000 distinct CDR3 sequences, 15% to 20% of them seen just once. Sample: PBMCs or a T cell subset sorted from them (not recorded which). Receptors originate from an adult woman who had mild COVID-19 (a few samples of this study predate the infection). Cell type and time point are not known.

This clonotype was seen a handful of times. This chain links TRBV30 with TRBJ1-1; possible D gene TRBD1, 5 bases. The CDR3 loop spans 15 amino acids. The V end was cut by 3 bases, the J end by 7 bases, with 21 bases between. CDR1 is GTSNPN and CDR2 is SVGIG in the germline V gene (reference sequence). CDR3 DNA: TGTGCCTGGAGCGTACTCTCTGGGCGGGGCGATGAAGCTTTCTTT. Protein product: CAWSVLSGRGDEAFF. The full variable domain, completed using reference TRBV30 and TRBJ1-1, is SQTIHQWPATLVQPVGSPLSLECTVEGTSNPNLYWYRQAAGRGLQLLFYSVGIGQISSEVPQNLSASRPQDRQFILSSKKLLLSDSGFYLCAWSVLSGRGDEAFFGQGTRLTVV.

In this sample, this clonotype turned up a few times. CDR3 in amino acids: CASSTSGSSYEQYF. The DNA for the CDR3 is TGCGCCAGCAGTACTAGCGGGAGCTCCTACGAGCAGTACTTC. J is TRBJ2-7 and V is TRBV5-1; 11 bases match TRBD2. CDR3 length equals 14 residues. V lost 5 bases, J lost 0 bases, and 1 base stayed unmatched. The germline V gene encodes CDR1 SGHRS and CDR2 YFSETQ.

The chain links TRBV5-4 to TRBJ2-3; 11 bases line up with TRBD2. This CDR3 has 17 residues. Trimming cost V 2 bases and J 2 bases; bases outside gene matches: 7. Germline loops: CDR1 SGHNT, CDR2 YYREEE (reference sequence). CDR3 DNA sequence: TGTGCCAGCAGCTTACCCCTAGCGGGGGGATACACAGATACGCAGTATTTT. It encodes CASSLPLAGGYTDTQYF.

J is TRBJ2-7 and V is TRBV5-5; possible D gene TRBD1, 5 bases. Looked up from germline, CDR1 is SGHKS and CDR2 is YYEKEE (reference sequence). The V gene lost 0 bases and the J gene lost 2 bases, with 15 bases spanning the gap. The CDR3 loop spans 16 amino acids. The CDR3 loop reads CASSLALGQSTYEQYF. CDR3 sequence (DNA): TGTGCCAGCAGCTTGGCTTTGGGGCAGTCCACCTACGAGCAGTACTTC.

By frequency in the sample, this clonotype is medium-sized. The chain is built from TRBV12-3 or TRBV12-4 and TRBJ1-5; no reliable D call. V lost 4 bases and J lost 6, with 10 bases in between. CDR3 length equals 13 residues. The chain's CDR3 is CASSSGWAQPQHF. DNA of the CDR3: TGTGCCAGCAGTTCGGGATGGGCTCAGCCCCAGCATTTT.

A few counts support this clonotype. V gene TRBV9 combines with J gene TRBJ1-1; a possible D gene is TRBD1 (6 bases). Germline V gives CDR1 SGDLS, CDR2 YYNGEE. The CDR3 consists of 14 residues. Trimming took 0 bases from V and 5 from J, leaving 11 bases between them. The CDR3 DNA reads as TGTGCCAGCAGCGTAGTAGGAGGGGGGACTGAAGCTTTCTTT. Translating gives CASSVVGGGTEAFF.

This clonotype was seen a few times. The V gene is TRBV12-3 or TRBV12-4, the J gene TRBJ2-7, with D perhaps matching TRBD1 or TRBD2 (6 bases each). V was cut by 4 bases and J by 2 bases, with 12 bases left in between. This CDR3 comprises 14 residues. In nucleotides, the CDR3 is TGTGCCAGCAGTTGGGGGGACATAGCCTACGAGCAGTACTTC. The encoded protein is CASSWGDIAYEQYF.

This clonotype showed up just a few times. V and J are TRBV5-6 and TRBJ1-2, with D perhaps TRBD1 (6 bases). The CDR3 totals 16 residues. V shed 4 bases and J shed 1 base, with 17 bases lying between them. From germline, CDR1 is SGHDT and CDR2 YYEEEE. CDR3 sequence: CASSLGWGPNNYGYTF. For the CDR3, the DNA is TGTGCCAGCAGCCTGGGTTGGGGGCCTAATAACTATGGCTACACCTTC.

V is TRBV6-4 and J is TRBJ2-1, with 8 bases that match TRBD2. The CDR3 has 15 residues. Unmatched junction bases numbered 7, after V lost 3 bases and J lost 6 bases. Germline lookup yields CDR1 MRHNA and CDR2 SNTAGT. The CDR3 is CASSDNGRVGNEQFF. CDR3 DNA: TGTGCCAGCAGTGATAACGGGAGGGTCGGCAATGAGCAGTTCTTC.

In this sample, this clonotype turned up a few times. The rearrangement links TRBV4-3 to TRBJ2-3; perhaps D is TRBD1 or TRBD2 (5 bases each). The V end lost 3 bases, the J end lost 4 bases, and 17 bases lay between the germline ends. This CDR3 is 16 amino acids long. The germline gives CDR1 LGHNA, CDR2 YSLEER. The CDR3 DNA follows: TGCGCCAGCAGCCATACGGGATACGGGACCCCAGATACGCAGTATTTT. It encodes CASSHTGYGTPDTQYF.

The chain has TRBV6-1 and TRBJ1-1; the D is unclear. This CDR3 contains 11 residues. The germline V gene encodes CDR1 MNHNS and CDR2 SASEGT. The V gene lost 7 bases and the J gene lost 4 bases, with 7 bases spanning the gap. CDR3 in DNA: TGTGCCAGCACCTGGGGCACTGAAGCTTTCTTT. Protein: CASTWGTEAFF.

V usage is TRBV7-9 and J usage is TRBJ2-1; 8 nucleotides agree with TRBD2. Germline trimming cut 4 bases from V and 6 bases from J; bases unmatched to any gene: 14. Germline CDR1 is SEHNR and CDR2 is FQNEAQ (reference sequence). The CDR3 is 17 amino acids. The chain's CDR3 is CASSSEVQAGEPNEQFF. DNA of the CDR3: TGTGCCAGCAGCTCCGAGGTCCAAGCGGGGGAACCCAATGAGCAGTTCTTC.